Sequencing of this T cell receptor beta chain was carried out in a study of T cell responses to AZD1222 COVID-19 vaccine. V shed 5 bases and J shed 1 base, with 15 bases lying between them. The CDR3 loop spans 15 amino acids. Germline-derived CDR1 and CDR2 are SGHDT and YYEEEE. Using immunoSEQ multiplex PCR, the repertoire was profiled, and TCRdb retains in-frame clones only, with some absent. The sample records some 80,000 clones, about nine tenths being singletons. This clonotype was sampled from an adult who received the MenACWY meningococcal vaccine as a control. This sequence joins TRBV5-6 and TRBJ1-1; D call uncertain. The material sequenced was peripheral blood, taken 28 days after the second dose of the MenACWY control vaccine. DNA of the CDR3: TGTGCCAGCAGACCACGTGTGGCTCAGAACACTGAAGCTTTCTTT. Translation gives CASRPRVAQNTEAFF.